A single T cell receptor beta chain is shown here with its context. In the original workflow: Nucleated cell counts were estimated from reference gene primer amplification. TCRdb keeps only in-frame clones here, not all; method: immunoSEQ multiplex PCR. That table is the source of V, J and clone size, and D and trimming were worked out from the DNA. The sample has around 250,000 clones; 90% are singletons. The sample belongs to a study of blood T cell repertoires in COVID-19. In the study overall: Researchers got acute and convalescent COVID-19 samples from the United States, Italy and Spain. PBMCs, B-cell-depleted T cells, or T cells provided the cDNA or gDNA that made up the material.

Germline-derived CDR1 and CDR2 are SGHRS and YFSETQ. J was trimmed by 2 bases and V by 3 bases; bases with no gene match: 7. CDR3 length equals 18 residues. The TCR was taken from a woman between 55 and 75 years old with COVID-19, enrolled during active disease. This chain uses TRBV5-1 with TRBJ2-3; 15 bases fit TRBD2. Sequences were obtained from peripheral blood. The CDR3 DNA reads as TGCGCCAGCAGCTCCGGACTAGCGGGGGGGCCCTCCACAGATACGCAGTATTTT. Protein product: CASSSGLAGGPSTDTQYF.